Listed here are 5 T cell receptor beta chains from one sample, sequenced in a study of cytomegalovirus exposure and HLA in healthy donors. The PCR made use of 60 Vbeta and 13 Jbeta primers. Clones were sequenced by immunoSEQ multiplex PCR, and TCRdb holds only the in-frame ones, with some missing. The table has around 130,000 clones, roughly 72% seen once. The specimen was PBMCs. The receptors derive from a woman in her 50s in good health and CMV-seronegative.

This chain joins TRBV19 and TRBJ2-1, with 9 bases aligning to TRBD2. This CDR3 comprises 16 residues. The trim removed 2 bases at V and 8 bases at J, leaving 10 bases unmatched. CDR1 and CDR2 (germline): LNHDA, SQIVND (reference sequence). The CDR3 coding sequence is TGTGCCAGTAGTATATCCGATAGCGGGAGTAGGGATGAGCAGTTCTTC. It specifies CASSISDSGSRDEQFF.

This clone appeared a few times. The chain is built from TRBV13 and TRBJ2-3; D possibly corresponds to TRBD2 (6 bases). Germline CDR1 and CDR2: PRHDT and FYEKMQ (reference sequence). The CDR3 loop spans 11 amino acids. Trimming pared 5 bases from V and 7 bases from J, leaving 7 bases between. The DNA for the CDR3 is TGTGCCAGCAGCCGGGACTATACGCAGTATTTT. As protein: CASSRDYTQYF.

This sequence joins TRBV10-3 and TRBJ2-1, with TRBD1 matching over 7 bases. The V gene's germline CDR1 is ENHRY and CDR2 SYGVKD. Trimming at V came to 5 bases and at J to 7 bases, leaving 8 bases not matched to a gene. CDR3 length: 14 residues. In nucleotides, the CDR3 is TGTGCCATCAGTCCCTCGAGCAGGGGGAATGAGCAGTTCTTC. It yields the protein CAISPSSRGNEQFF.

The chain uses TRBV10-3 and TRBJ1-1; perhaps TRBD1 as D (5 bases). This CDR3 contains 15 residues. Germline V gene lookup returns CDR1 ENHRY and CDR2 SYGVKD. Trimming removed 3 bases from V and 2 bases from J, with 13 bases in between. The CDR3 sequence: CAISEGTGLNTEAFF. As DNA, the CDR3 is TGTGCCATCAGTGAAGGAACAGGCCTAAACACTGAAGCTTTCTTT.

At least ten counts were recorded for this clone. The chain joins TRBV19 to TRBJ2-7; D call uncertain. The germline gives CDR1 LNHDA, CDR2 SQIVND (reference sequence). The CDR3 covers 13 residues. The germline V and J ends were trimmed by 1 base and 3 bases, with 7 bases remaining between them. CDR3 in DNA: TGTGCCAGTAGTATAGCGGCAGACTACGAGCAGTACGTC. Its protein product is CASSIAADYEQYV.